This TCR beta chain was identified during a study of T cell changes during pregnancy in multiple sclerosis (dated by TCRdb to about 2019). Describing the broader study: The study examined how the T cell repertoire changed over the course of pregnancy in women with multiple sclerosis.

The receptor library was made with the immunoSEQ multiplex PCR assay. TCRdb re-hosts the immuneACCESS table, in-frame sequences only. Its copies lack some clones; in the studies checked, an unresolved V gene accounts for under half of them, and the cause for the rest is not known. For this sample there are some 90,000 clones; more than 85% appear just once. Jointly, the top ten make up 1.5% of the sample. V lost 4 bases and J lost 6 bases, and the count of bases not matched to a germline gene is 11. The CDR3 measures 15 amino acids from cysteine to phenylalanine. Solely the CDR3 DNA is kept, with 45 bases framed from the first base. CDR1 and CDR2 are drawn from the germline V gene: SGHVS, FQNEAQ. On this clone: The target of this receptor is not known. It has no much larger one-base neighbor in the sample; base qualities were not kept.

Sequenced material: peripheral blood, taken in the first trimester of pregnancy. The rearrangement combines TRBV7-8 with TRBJ2-7; TRBD1 aligns with 8 central bases. The sequence was collected from a female donor with multiple sclerosis, enrolled in a pregnancy study. In nucleotide form, the sequence is TGTGCCAGCAGCTCAGGACAGGGAAGTCGATCCGAGCAGTACTTC. It specifies CASSSGQGSRSEQYF.